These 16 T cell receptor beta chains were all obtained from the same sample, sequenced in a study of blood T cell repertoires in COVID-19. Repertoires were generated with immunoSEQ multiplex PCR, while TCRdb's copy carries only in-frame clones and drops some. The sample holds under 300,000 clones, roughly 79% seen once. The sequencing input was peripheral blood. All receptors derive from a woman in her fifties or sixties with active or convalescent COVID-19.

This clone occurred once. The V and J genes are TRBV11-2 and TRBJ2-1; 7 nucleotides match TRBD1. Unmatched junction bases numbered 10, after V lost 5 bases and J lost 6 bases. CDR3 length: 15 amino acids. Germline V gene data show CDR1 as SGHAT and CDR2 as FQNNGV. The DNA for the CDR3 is TGTGCCAGCAGCCTCGACCATGACAGGGTCAATGAGCAGTTCTTC. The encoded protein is CASSLDHDRVNEQFF.

The CDR3 DNA sequence: TGCAGCGTTGTGGGGGACAGCCCCAGAACTGAAGCTTTCTTT. Protein sequence: CSVVGDSPRTEAFF. This chain uses TRBV29-1 with TRBJ1-1; 7 nucleotides agree with TRBD1. The CDR3 is 14 residues long. CDR1 and CDR2 from the germline V gene are SQVTM and ANQGSEA. J gave up 5 bases and V 4 bases, and 10 bases lay outside the gene matches.

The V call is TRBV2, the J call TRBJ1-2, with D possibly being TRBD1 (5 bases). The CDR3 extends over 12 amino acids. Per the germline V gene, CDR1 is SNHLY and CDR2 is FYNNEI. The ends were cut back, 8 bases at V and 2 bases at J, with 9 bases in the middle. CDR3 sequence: CASVGLNYGYTF. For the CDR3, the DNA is TGTGCCAGCGTGGGACTAAACTATGGCTACACCTTC. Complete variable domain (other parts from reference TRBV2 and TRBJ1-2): EPEVTQTPSHQVTQMGQEVILRCVPISNHLYFYWYRQILGQKVEFLVSFYNNEISEKSEIFDDQFSVERPDGSNFTLKIRSTKLEDSAMYFCASVGLNYGYTFGSGTRLTVV.

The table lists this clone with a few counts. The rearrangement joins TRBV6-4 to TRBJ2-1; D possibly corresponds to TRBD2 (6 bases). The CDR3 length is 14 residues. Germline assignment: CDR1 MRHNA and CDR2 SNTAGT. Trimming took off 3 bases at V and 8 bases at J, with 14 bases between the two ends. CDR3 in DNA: TGTGCCAGCAGTGAGGAGGGTAAACCCGATGAGCAGTTCTTC. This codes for CASSEEGKPDEQFF.

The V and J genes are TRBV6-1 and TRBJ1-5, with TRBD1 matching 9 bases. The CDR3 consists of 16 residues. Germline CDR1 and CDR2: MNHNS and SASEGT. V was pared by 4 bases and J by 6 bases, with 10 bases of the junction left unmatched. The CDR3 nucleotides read TGTGCCAGCAGTGCCCTACCGGGACAGGGCATTCAGCCCCAGCATTTT. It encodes CASSALPGQGIQPQHF.

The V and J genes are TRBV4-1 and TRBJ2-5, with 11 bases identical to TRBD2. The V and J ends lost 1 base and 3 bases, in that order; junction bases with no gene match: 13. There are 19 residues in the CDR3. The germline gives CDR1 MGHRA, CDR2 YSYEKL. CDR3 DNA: TGCGCCAGCAGCCAAGCCGCGACTCTAGCGGGGGGCCTGGAAGAGACCCAGTACTTC. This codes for CASSQAATLAGGLEETQYF.

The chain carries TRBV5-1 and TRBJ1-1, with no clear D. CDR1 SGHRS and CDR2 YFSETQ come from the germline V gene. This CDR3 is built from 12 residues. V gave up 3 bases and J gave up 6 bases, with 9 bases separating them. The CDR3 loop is CASSWGEAEAFF. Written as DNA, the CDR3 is TGCGCCAGCAGCTGGGGAGAGGCTGAAGCTTTCTTT. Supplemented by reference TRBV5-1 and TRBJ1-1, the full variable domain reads KAGVTQTPRYLIKTRGQQVTLSCSPISGHRSVSWYQQTPGQGLQFLFEYFSETQRNKGNFPGRFSGRQFSNSRSEMNVSTLELGDSALYLCASSWGEAEAFFGQGTRLTVV.

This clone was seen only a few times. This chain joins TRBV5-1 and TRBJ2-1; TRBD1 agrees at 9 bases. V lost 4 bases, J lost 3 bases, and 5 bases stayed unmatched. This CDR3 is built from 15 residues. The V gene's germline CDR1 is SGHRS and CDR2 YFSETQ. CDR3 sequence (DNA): TGCGCCAGCAGCCCGAGGACAGGGGTCTACAATGAGCAGTTCTTC. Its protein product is CASSPRTGVYNEQFF.

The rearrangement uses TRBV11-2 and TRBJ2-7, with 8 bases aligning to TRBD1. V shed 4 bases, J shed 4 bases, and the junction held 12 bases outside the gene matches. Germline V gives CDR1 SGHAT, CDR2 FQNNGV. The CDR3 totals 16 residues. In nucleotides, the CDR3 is TGTGCCAGCAGCTCCATCCGGGACAGGTCCTTGTACGAGCAGTACTTC. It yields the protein CASSSIRDRSLYEQYF.

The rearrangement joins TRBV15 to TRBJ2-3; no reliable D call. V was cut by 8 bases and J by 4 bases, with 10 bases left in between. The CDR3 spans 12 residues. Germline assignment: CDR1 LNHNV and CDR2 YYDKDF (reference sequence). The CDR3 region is CATQSNPDTQYF. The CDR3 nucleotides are TGTGCCACCCAAAGCAACCCAGATACGCAGTATTTT.

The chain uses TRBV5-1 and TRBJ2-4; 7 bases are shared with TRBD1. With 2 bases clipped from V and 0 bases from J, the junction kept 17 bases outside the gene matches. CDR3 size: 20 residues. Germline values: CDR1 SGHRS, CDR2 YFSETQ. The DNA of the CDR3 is TGCGCCAGCAGCTTCGACCCAGGACAGGCGACCCCACTAGCCAAAAACATTCAGTACTTC. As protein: CASSFDPGQATPLAKNIQYF.

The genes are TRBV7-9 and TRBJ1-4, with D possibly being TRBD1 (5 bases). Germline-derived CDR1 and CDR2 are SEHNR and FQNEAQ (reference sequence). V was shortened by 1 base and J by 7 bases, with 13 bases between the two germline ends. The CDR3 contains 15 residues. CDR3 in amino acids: CASSLDGGAGEKLFF. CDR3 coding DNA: TGTGCCAGCAGCTTAGATGGAGGGGCCGGTGAAAAACTGTTTTTT.

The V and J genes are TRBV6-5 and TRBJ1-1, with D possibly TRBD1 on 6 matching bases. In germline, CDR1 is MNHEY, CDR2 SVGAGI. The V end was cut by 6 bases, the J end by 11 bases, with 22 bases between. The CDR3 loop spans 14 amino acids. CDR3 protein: CASRRQEAPFRAFF. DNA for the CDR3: TGTGCCAGCAGGCGACAGGAAGCGCCTTTTCGGGCTTTCTTT.

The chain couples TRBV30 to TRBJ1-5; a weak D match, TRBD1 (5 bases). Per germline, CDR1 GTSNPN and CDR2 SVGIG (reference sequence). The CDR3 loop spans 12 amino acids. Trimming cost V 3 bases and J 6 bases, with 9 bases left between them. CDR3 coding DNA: TGTGCCTGGAGCGTCGGGGGTCAGCCCCAGCATTTT. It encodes CAWSVGGQPQHF.

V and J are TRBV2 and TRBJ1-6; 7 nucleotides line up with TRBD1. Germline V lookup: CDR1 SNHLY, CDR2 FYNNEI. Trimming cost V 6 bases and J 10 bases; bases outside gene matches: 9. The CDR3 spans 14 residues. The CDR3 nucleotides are TGTGCCAGCAGAGCCGACAGGGTTAACTCACCCCTCCACTTT. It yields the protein CASRADRVNSPLHF.

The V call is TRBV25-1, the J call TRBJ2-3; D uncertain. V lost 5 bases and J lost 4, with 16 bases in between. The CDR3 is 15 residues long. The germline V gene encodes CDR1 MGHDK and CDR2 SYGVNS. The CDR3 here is CASSPNSQYSDTQYF. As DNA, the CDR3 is TGTGCCAGCAGTCCTAACAGCCAGTACTCAGATACGCAGTATTTT.